This entry concerns a single T cell receptor (beta chain). TCRdb processed the 5' RACE reads anew with MiXCR; each CDR3 protein has one entry. Of 700,000 to 950,000 distinct CDR3 sequences in the sample, 9% to 15% were seen once. This record comes from a study of identical twins. From germline, CDR1 is SEHNR and CDR2 FQNEAQ (reference sequence). The CDR3 spans 13 residues. The V gene lost 3 bases and the J gene lost 9 bases, with 9 bases spanning the gap. This sample was shared with a second study, whose subject was yellow fever vaccine responses in identical twins.

The chain recombines TRBV7-9 with TRBJ1-6; D is possibly TRBD1 (5 bases). The source of this sequence is a woman younger than 30 in good health. Material for sequencing was PBMCs. CDR3 bases: TGTGCCAGCAGCTTTCAGGGCAGTTCACCCCTCCACTTT. Residues: CASSFQGSSPLHF.